Presented here are 23 T cell receptor beta chains from one specimen sequenced in a study of blood T cell repertoires in COVID-19. Here immunoSEQ multiplex PCR was the method, and the copy in TCRdb shows in-frame clones only, minus some. Here the sample spans fewer than 300,000 clones, about nine tenths being singletons. Sequencing was carried out using peripheral blood. The receptors come from a woman in her 50s with COVID-19, enrolled during active disease.

The rearrangement uses TRBV25-1 and TRBJ2-1, with a tentative D call TRBD2 (5 bases). CDR1 MGHDK and CDR2 SYGVNS come from the germline V gene. There are 15 residues in the CDR3. With 7 bases removed from V and 4 bases from J, the gap between germline ends came to 17 bases. CDR3 coding DNA: TGTGCCAGCACCCCCCCGGTCTCGGGATACAATGAGCAGTTCTTC. Its translation is CASTPPVSGYNEQFF. Full variable domain (remainder filled in from reference TRBV25-1 and TRBJ2-1): EADIYQTPRYLVIGTGKKITLECSQTMGHDKMYWYQQDPGMELHLIHYSYGVNSTEKGDLSSESTVSRIRTEHFPLTLESARPSHTSQYLCASTPPVSGYNEQFFGPGTRLTVL.

The chain has TRBV21-1 and TRBJ1-2; TRBD1, the D gene given by the table, was not confirmed from the DNA. TRBV21-1 is a pseudogene segment. There are 18 residues in the CDR3. The CDR3 region is CASSNQNHYRDRRNHYTF. DNA for the CDR3: TGTGCCAGCAGCAACCAGAACCACTACCGGGACAGGCGGAACCACTACACCTTC.

Details on this clone: Germline and junction disagree at one end, which may indicate a read error. This CDR3 is CASSLGGVETQYF. The CDR3 DNA reads TGTGCTAGCAGCTTAGGCGGGGTGGAGACCCAGTACTTC. The chain combines TRBV7-7 with TRBJ2-5; possibly TRBD2 for D (6 bases). CDR3 length: 13 residues. Germline V gives CDR1 SSHAT, CDR2 FNYEAQ (reference sequence). Combining the CDR3 with reference TRBV7-7 and TRBJ2-5 gives the whole variable domain GAGVSQSPRYKVTKRGQDVTLRCDPISSHATLYWYQQALGQGPEFLTYFNYEAQPDKSGLPSDRFSAERPEGSISTLTIQRTEQRDSAMYRCASSLGGVETQYFGPGTRLLVL.

The chain carries TRBV5-1 and TRBJ2-7; 11 positions match TRBD2. The CDR3 consists of 15 residues. Germline V CDR1 and CDR2: SGHRS, YFSETQ. V lost 0 bases and J lost 5; bases outside the gene matches: 4. DNA for the CDR3: TGCGCCAGCAGCTTGGATAGCGGGAGGGCCCACGAGCAGTACTTC. Translated: CASSLDSGRAHEQYF.

The gene calls are TRBV3-1 (or the pseudogene TRBV3-2) and TRBJ2-1; 9 bases are a match to TRBD2. J lost 9 bases, V lost 2 bases, and 11 bases had no gene match. Germline V gene data show CDR1 as LGHDT and CDR2 as YNNKEL (reference sequence). The CDR3 sequence is 16 residues long. CDR3 DNA: TGTGCCAGCAGCCAAAGCCCTAGCGGGACTTTCACTGAGCAGTTCTTC. The encoded protein is CASSQSPSGTFTEQFF.

This clone has more than one count but fewer than ten. The rearrangement uses TRBV6-1 and TRBJ1-2; TRBD1 matches 9 bases. Germline assignment: CDR1 MNHNS and CDR2 SASEGT. Germline trimming cut 0 bases from V and 7 bases from J; bases unmatched to any gene: 6. The CDR3 is 15 residues long. DNA of the CDR3: TGTGCCAGCAGTGAAGCGCTACAGGGGGCGGCTGGCTACACCTTC. Translated, it gives CASSEALQGAAGYTF.

This rearrangement joins TRBV6-2 or TRBV6-3 to TRBJ2-1; D is ambiguous. Trimming took 4 bases from V and 2 from J, leaving 3 bases between them. Germline-derived CDR1 and CDR2 are MNHEY and SVGEGT. The CDR3 consists of 12 residues. CDR3 coding DNA: TGTGCCAGCAGTTCAACCTACAATGAGCAGTTCTTC. Protein sequence: CASSSTYNEQFF.

The V gene is TRBV5-1, the J gene TRBJ2-3; 7 bases map to TRBD1. Trimming at V came to 4 bases and at J to 6 bases, leaving 11 bases not matched to a gene. CDR1 SGHRS and CDR2 YFSETQ come from the germline V gene. The CDR3 runs to 15 residues. The CDR3 region has the DNA TGCGCCAGCAGCCGTGACAGGGTGAAGTTGGATACGCAGTATTTT. Encoded protein: CASSRDRVKLDTQYF. Looking up the rest from reference TRBV5-1 and TRBJ2-3 gives the full variable domain: KAGVTQTPRYLIKTRGQQVTLSCSPISGHRSVSWYQQTPGQGLQFLFEYFSETQRNKGNFPGRFSGRQFSNSRSEMNVSTLELGDSALYLCASSRDRVKLDTQYFGPGTRLTVL.

This sequence joins TRBV5-1 and TRBJ1-1; TRBD1 agrees at 8 bases. This CDR3 has 16 amino acids. CDR1 is SGHRS, CDR2 YFSETQ, per germline. The ends lost 0 bases at V and 6 bases at J; junction bases unmatched: 10. In DNA form, the CDR3 reads TGCGCCAGCAGCTTGGGGGACACAGGGGGTTACTCTGAAGCTTTCTTT. The encoded protein is CASSLGDTGGYSEAFF.

As regards this clone: One end of the junction fails to match germline, which may point to a read error. This chain joins TRBV3-1 (or the pseudogene TRBV3-2) and TRBJ2-7; tentatively, D is TRBD2 (6 bases). Germline V gene data show CDR1 as LGHDT and CDR2 as YNNKEL (reference sequence). CDR3 size: 16 residues. In DNA form, the CDR3 reads TGTGCCAGCAGCCCACCCTTGGGGGGAGCCTCCCACGAGCAGTACTTC. The encoded protein is CASSPPLGGASHEQYF.

V gene TRBV9 combines with J gene TRBJ1-5, with a possible D match to TRBD1 (5 bases). V dropped 0 bases and J dropped 5 bases, with 12 bases sitting between them. From germline, CDR1 is SGDLS and CDR2 YYNGEE. The CDR3 runs to 15 residues. This CDR3 is CASSVGSRVDQPQHF. The CDR3 DNA reads TGTGCCAGCAGCGTAGGGTCCAGGGTCGATCAGCCCCAGCATTTT. Looking up the rest from reference TRBV9 and TRBJ1-5 gives the full variable domain: DSGVTQTPKHLITATGQRVTLRCSPRSGDLSVYWYQQSLDQGLQFLIQYYNGEERAKGNILERFSAQQFPDLHSELNLSSLELGDSALYFCASSVGSRVDQPQHFGDGTRLSIL.

The chain links TRBV5-4 to TRBJ1-2; 7 nucleotides line up with TRBD1. CDR3 size: 14 residues. With V trimmed by 6 bases and J by 4 bases, 9 bases remained unmatched. In germline, CDR1 is SGHNT, CDR2 YYREEE (reference sequence). In DNA form, the CDR3 reads TGTGCCAGCACGGAGATAGGGGGCGCCTATGGCTACACCTTC. Translated, it gives CASTEIGGAYGYTF.

V gene TRBV9 combines with J gene TRBJ2-1, with 9 positions matching TRBD2. J was trimmed by 4 bases and V by 2 bases; bases with no gene match: 4. The CDR3 totals 15 residues. Germline assignment: CDR1 SGDLS and CDR2 YYNGEE. CDR3 coding DNA: TGTGCCAGCAGCGTCTCACTAGCGGGTTACAATGAGCAGTTCTTC. It translates to CASSVSLAGYNEQFF.

The chain employs TRBV7-8 and TRBJ1-4; the match to TRBD1 covers 9 bases. Germline V gene data show CDR1 as SGHVS and CDR2 as FQNEAQ. The CDR3 sequence is 16 residues long. V lost 5 bases to trimming and J lost 3 bases; unmatched junction nucleotides: 7. The CDR3 is CASSHGTGIANEKLFF. The CDR3, as DNA: TGTGCCAGCAGCCACGGGACAGGGATCGCTAATGAAAAACTGTTTTTT. The full variable domain, its missing parts supplied by reference TRBV7-8 and TRBJ1-4, is GAGVSQSPRYKVAKRGQDVALRCDPISGHVSLFWYQQALGQGPEFLTYFQNEAQLDKSGLPSDRFFAERPEGSVSTLKIQRTQQEDSAVYLCASSHGTGIANEKLFFGSGTQLSVL.

As concerns this clone: This sample also contains other DNA sequences that code for the same CDR3. The chain joins TRBV6-6 to TRBJ2-7; 10 nucleotides agree with TRBD1. Germline V gene data show CDR1 as MNHNY and CDR2 as SVGAGI (reference sequence). The CDR3 length is 14 residues. Unmatched junction bases numbered 3, after V lost 5 bases and J lost 2 bases. This chain's CDR3 is CASSAGQGTYEQYF. DNA of the CDR3: TGTGCCAGCAGTGCGGGACAGGGGACCTACGAGCAGTACTTC.

The rearrangement joins TRBV11-3 to TRBJ2-7; no firm D call. Germline CDR1 and CDR2: SGHNT and YENEEA. CDR3 length: 13 amino acids. V was clipped by 3 bases and J by 0 bases, with 6 bases between them. CDR3 sequence: CASSFDNSYEQYF. The CDR3 DNA follows: TGTGCCAGCAGCTTCGACAACTCCTACGAGCAGTACTTC.

The chain uses TRBV27 and TRBJ1-4; D is unclear. V lost 5 bases and J lost 0, with 13 bases in between. Germline lookup yields CDR1 MNHEY and CDR2 SMNVEV (reference sequence). The CDR3 spans 16 residues. The CDR3 loop is CASSPLGGATNEKLFF. For the CDR3, the DNA is TGTGCCAGCAGTCCTCTAGGTGGAGCAACTAATGAAAAACTGTTTTTT.

The chain employs TRBV5-6 and TRBJ1-2, with TRBD1 matching 9 bases. In germline, CDR1 is SGHDT, CDR2 YYEEEE. Germline trimming cut 3 bases from V and 5 bases from J; bases unmatched to any gene: 5. The CDR3 totals 14 residues. The chain's CDR3 is CASSSGGQGYGYTF. The CDR3 bases are TGTGCCAGCAGCTCCGGGGGACAGGGATATGGCTACACCTTC.

The chain recombines TRBV27 with TRBJ1-5; TRBD1 aligns across 7 bases. This CDR3 region has 15 residues. Trimming removed 2 bases from V and 4 bases from J; junction bases left unmatched: 5. CDR1 is MNHEY and CDR2 is SMNVEV in the germline V gene (reference sequence). Here the CDR3 reads CASSLIGDSNQPQHF. CDR3 bases: TGTGCCAGCAGTTTAATTGGGGACAGTAATCAGCCCCAGCATTTT.

The rearrangement links TRBV7-2 to TRBJ2-3, with TRBD2 identical over 7 bases. V was pared by 5 bases and J by 2 bases, with 7 bases of the junction left unmatched. This CDR3 spans 15 amino acids. The germline V gene encodes CDR1 SGHTA and CDR2 FQGNSA. The chain's CDR3 is CASSGGGEHTDTQYF. CDR3 coding DNA: TGTGCCAGCAGCGGGGGAGGGGAGCACACAGATACGCAGTATTTT.

The chain employs TRBV11-1 and TRBJ1-1; a possible D gene is TRBD1 (5 bases). The V end lost 1 base, the J end lost 11 bases, and 14 bases lay between the germline ends. Germline CDR1 reads SGHAT; CDR2 reads FQDESV (reference sequence). This CDR3 has 13 amino acids. CDR3 in DNA: TGTGCCAGCAGCTTAGACCGTAATGCAGGGGCTTTCTTT. Protein product: CASSLDRNAGAFF. Full variable domain (missing parts from reference TRBV11-1 and TRBJ1-1): EAEVAQSPRYKITEKSQAVAFWCDPISGHATLYWYRQILGQGPELLVQFQDESVVDDSQLPKDRFSAERLKGVDSTLKIQPAELGDSAMYLCASSLDRNAGAFFGQGTRLTVV.

The CDR3 DNA follows: TGTGCCAGCAGCCTTCCGACAGGGATCAGCAATCAGCCCCAGCATTTT. Translated: CASSLPTGISNQPQHF. The genes are TRBV7-9 and TRBJ1-5, with 7 bases fitting TRBD1. Germline CDR1 and CDR2: SEHNR and FQNEAQ (reference sequence). V shed 5 bases, J shed 1 base, and the junction held 8 bases outside the gene matches. This CDR3 comprises 16 residues.

This clone was detected once. The chain recombines TRBV1 with TRBJ2-3; the tabulated D call, TRBD2, remains unverified against the DNA. TRBV1 corresponds to a pseudogene. The CDR3 consists of 16 residues. The CDR3 bases are TGCACCAGCAGCCAAGACGGCCGGGAGGGGGGAGATACGCAGTATTTT. Translation: CTSSQDGREGGDTQYF.